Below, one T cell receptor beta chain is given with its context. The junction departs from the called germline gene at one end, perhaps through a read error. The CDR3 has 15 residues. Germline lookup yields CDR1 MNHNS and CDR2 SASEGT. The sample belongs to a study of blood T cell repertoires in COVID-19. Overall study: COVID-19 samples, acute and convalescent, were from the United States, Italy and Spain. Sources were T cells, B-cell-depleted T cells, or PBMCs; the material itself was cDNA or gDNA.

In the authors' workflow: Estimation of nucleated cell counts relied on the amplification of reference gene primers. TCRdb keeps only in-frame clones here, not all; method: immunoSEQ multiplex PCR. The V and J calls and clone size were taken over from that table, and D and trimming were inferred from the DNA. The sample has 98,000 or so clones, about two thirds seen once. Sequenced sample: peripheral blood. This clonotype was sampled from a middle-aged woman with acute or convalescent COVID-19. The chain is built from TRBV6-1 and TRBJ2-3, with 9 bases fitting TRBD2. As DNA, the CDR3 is TGTGCCAGCAGGGAAGATAGCGGGGGTCGGCCTACGCAGTATTTT. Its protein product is CASREDSGGRPTQYF.